The clone carrying this TCR beta chain turned up a few times. Antigen unknown. This record comes from a study of cytomegalovirus exposure and HLA in healthy donors. Study outcomes and limitations: As a later analysis showed, several of the most significant clusters appeared to be linked to common viral pathogens. Certain sequence variants were highly shared and formed a cluster, and this cluster was likely a sequencing artifact. The productive fraction for most TCR beta V segments was about 87% or about 30% in an earlier analysis.

PCR employed 60 Vbeta and 13 Jbeta primers. Sequencing used immunoSEQ multiplex PCR; TCRdb keeps in-frame clones, though not all of them. The table has 100,000 or so clones, about 70% seen once. From germline, CDR1 is MNHNS and CDR2 SASEGT. Trimming took off 8 bases at V and 3 bases at J, with 14 bases between the two ends. The CDR3 runs to 13 residues. This TCR came from a woman aged 18-29 years in good health and CMV-seropositive. The material sequenced was PBMCs. The chain is built from TRBV6-1 and TRBJ2-7; weak D call: TRBD1 (6 bases). The CDR3 region has the DNA TGTGCCAGCGTAGGTCAGGGGCACTACGAGCAGTACTTC. Its translation: CASVGQGHYEQYF.